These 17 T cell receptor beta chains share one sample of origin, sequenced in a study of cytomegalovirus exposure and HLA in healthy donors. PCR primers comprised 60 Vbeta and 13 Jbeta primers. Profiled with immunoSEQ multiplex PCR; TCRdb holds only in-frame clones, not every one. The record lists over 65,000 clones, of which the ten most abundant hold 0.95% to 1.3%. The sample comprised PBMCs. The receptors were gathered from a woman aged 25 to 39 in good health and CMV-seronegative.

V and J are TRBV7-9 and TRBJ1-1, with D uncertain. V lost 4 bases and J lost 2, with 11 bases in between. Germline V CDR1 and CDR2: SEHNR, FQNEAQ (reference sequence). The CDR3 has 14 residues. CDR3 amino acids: CASSSLGGNTEAFF. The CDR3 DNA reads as TGTGCCAGCAGCTCCCTCGGAGGAAACACTGAAGCTTTCTTT.

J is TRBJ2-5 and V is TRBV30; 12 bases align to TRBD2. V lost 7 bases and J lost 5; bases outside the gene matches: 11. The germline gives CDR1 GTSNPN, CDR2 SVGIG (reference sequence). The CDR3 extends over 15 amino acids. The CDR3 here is CAYTRLAGGLETQYF. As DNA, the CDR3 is TGTGCCTACACACGGCTAGCGGGGGGGCTGGAGACCCAGTACTTC.

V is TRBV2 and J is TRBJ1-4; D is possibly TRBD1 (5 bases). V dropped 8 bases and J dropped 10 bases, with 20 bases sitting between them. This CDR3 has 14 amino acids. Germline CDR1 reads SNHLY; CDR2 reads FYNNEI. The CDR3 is CASGVGASGAKLFF. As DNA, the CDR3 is TGTGCCAGCGGGGTTGGGGCCTCTGGGGCAAAACTGTTTTTT.

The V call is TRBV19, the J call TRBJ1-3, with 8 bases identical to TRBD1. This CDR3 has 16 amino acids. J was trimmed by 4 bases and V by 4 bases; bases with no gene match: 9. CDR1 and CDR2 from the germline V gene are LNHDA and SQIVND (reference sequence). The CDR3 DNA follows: TGTGCCAGTAGTACGCCCGGGACAGGCCCGGGAAACACCATATATTTT. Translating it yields CASSTPGTGPGNTIYF.

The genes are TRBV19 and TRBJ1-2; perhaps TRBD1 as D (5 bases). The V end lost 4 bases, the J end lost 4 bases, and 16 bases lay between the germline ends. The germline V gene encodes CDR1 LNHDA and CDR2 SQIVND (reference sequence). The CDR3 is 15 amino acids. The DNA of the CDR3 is TGTGCCAGTAGTACCCTCGCGCAGGGCGGCTATGGCTACACCTTC. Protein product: CASSTLAQGGYGYTF.

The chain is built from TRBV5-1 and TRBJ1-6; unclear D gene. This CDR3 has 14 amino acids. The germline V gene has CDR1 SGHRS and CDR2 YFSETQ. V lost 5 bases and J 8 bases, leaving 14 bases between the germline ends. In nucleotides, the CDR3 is TGCGCCAGCAGGTCAGGCGCTATGGATTCACCCCTCCACTTT. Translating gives CASRSGAMDSPLHF. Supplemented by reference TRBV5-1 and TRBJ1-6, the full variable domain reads KAGVTQTPRYLIKTRGQQVTLSCSPISGHRSVSWYQQTPGQGLQFLFEYFSETQRNKGNFPGRFSGRQFSNSRSEMNVSTLELGDSALYLCASRSGAMDSPLHFGNGTRLTVT.

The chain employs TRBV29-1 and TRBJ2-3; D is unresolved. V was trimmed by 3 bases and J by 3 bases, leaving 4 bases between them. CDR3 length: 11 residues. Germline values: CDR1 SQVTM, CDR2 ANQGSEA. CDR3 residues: CSVDVTDTQYF. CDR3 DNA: TGCAGCGTTGATGTAACAGATACGCAGTATTTT.

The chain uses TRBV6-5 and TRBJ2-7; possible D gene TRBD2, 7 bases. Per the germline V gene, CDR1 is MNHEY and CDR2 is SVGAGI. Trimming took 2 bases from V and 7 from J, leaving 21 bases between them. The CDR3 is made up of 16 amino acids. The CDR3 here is CASSYGVGRGKREQYF. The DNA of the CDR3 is TGTGCCAGCAGTTACGGCGTGGGGAGGGGGAAGAGGGAGCAGTACTTC.

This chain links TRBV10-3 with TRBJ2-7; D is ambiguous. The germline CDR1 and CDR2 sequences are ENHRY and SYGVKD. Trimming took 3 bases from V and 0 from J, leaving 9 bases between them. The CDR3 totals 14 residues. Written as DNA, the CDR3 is TGTGCCATCAGTGACTCGGGTCACTCCTACGAGCAGTACTTC. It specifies CAISDSGHSYEQYF.

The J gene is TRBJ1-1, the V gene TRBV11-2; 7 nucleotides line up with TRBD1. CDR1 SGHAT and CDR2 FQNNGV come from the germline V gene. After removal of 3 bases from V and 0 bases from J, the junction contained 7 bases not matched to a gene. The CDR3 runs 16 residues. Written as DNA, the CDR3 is TGTGCCAGCAGCTTCAGCAGACAGGGCCTGAACACTGAAGCTTTCTTT. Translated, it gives CASSFSRQGLNTEAFF. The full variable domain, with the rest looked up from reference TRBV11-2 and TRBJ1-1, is EAGVAQSPRYKIIEKRQSVAFWCNPISGHATLYWYQQILGQGPKLLIQFQNNGVVDDSQLPKDRFSAERLKGVDSTLKIQPAKLEDSAVYLCASSFSRQGLNTEAFFGQGTRLTVV.

The CDR3: CASSQGNRQGPYEQYF. DNA for the CDR3: TGCGCCAGCAGTCAAGGGAATCGGCAGGGCCCCTACGAGCAGTACTTC. The V call is TRBV23-1, the J call TRBJ2-7; the D gene is possibly TRBD1 (5 bases). TRBV23-1 is an ORF, and what it does is uncertain. This CDR3 comprises 16 residues. Trimming removed 2 bases at V and 2 bases at J, with 16 bases between.

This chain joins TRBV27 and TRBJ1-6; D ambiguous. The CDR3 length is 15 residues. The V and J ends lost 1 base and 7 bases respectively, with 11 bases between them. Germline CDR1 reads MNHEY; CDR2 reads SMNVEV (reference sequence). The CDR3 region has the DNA TGTGCCAGCAGTTTATTAGGGAGTGGCAATTCACCCCTCCACTTT. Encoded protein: CASSLLGSGNSPLHF.

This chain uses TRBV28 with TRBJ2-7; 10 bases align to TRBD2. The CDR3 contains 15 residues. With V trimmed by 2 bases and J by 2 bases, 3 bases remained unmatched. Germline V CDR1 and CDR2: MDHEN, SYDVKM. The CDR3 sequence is CASSLGLAVAYEQYF. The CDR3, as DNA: TGTGCCAGCAGTTTAGGACTAGCGGTGGCCTACGAGCAGTACTTC.

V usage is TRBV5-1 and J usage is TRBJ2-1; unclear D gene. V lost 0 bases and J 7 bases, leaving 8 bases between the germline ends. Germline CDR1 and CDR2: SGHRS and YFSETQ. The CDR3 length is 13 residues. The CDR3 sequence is CASSLEAGNEQFF. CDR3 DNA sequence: TGCGCCAGCAGCTTGGAGGCCGGGAATGAGCAGTTCTTC.

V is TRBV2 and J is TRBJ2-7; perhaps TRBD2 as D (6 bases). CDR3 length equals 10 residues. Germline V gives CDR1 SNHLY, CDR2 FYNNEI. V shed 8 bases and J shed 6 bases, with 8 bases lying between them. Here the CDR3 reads CASGRGEQYF. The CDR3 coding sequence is TGTGCCAGCGGGCGGGGCGAGCAGTACTTC.

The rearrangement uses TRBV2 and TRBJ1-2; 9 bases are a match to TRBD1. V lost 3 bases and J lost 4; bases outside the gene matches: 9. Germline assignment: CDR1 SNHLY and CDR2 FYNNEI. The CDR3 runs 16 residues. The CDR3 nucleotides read TGTGCCAGCAGTGACCCGGGACAGGGAATTACCTATGGCTACACCTTC. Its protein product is CASSDPGQGITYGYTF.

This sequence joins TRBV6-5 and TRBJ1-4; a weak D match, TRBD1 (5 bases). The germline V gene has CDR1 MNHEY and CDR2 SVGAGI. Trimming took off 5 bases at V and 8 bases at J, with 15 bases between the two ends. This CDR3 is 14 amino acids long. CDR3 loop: CASSPRRTLEKLFF. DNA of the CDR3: TGTGCCAGCAGTCCCCGGCGGACACTCGAAAAACTGTTTTTT.